This TCR beta chain was recorded in a study of early T cells in non-severe SARS-CoV-2 infection. Germline assignment: CDR1 ENHRY and CDR2 SYGVKD. CDR3 length: 16 residues. Trimming cost V 3 bases and J 0 bases, with 11 bases left between them. This clonotype was counted ten times or more. Attached unique molecular identifiers marked individual cDNA molecules. Via MiXCR, TCRdb re-called the 5' RACE reads, giving one row per CDR3 protein. The data show tens of thousands of distinct CDR3 sequences, nearly 6% seen once. The sample taken for sequencing was whole blood. The rearrangement joins TRBV10-3 to TRBJ1-4; D gene unclear. The TCR originated in an adult who was a healthcare worker with PCR-confirmed SARS-CoV-2 infection or an uninfected control (not recorded which). The CDR3 reads CAISDPSQATNEKLFF. CDR3 DNA sequence: TGTGCCATCAGTGATCCCTCGCAAGCAACTAATGAAAAACTGTTTTTT.